Below are 30 T cell receptor beta chains sequenced from a single sample in a study of blood T cell repertoires in COVID-19. The table came from immunoSEQ multiplex PCR; TCRdb's copy has only in-frame clones and leaves some out. The repertoire holds about 73,000 clones, with about 83% as singletons. The sequenced sample consisted of peripheral blood. These receptors originate from a man in his forties or fifties with active COVID-19.

V and J are TRBV5-1 and TRBJ2-7, with 10 bases lining up with TRBD2. Germline lookup yields CDR1 SGHRS and CDR2 YFSETQ. Germline trimming cut 2 bases from V and 6 bases from J; bases unmatched to any gene: 5. The CDR3 runs to 14 residues. The CDR3 sequence is CASSLGTSVVEQYF. The CDR3, as DNA: TGCGCCAGCAGCTTAGGGACTAGCGTCGTCGAGCAGTACTTC.

The chain employs TRBV5-6 and TRBJ2-5; a weak D match, TRBD1 (6 bases). V lost 1 base, J lost 4 bases, and 14 bases lay in between. From germline, CDR1 is SGHDT and CDR2 YYEEEE. The CDR3 has 15 residues. CDR3 region: CASSLPGGGGETQYF. The CDR3 DNA reads TGTGCCAGCAGCTTGCCGGGTGGGGGCGGAGAGACCCAGTACTTC.

This sequence joins TRBV27 and TRBJ2-2; TRBD1 matches at 10 bases. With V trimmed by 6 bases and J by 5 bases, 9 bases remained unmatched. Germline-derived CDR1 and CDR2 are MNHEY and SMNVEV (reference sequence). The CDR3 length is 16 residues. The CDR3 sequence is CASRSYGQGGTGELFF. CDR3 nucleotide sequence: TGTGCCAGCAGGAGTTATGGACAGGGGGGGACCGGGGAGCTGTTTTTT.

This chain links TRBV6-5 with TRBJ2-5; TRBD2 matches 13 bases. The germline CDR1 and CDR2 sequences are MNHEY and SVGAGI. This CDR3 spans 15 amino acids. Trimming at V came to 8 bases and at J to 4 bases, leaving 7 bases not matched to a gene. CDR3 protein: CASGRLAGGGETQYF. CDR3 DNA: TGTGCCAGCGGGAGACTAGCGGGGGGTGGAGAGACCCAGTACTTC.

Here the CDR3 DNA reads TGTGCCAGCTCACCCCGTGACGAGCAGTACTTC. It specifies CASSPRDEQYF. The V gene is TRBV18, the J gene TRBJ2-7; D remains ambiguous. Deletions cut 3 bases from V and 5 bases from J, with 5 bases between. The germline CDR1 and CDR2 sequences are KGHSH and LQKENI. The CDR3 has 11 amino acids.

Only one count was recorded for this clone. The chain uses TRBV5-1 and TRBJ2-7, with D perhaps TRBD1 (6 bases). Germline V gives CDR1 SGHRS, CDR2 YFSETQ. Trimming took off 4 bases at V and 1 base at J, with 15 bases between the two ends. The CDR3 consists of 15 residues. The CDR3 region is CASSVRRDTSYEQYF. Written as DNA, the CDR3 is TGCGCCAGCAGCGTCAGACGGGACACTTCCTACGAGCAGTACTTC.

The J gene is TRBJ2-1, the V gene TRBV6-5; D is possibly TRBD2 (5 bases). CDR3 length: 13 amino acids. Germline V gene lookup returns CDR1 MNHEY and CDR2 SVGAGI. Trimming cost V 0 bases and J 8 bases, with 8 bases left between them. The CDR3 loop reads CASSYSTRDEQFF. The CDR3 DNA is TGTGCCAGCAGTTACTCGACGAGGGATGAGCAGTTCTTC.

In this sample, this clone turned up a few times. This chain connects TRBV6-5 to TRBJ1-1; 7 bases align to TRBD1. The germline CDR1 and CDR2 sequences are MNHEY and SVGAGI. With 5 bases clipped from V and 6 bases from J, the junction kept 12 bases outside the gene matches. This CDR3 comprises 15 residues. In nucleotides, the CDR3 is TGTGCCAGCAGTCCCCAACAGGGGATGAGGGCTGAAGCTTTCTTT. Its protein product is CASSPQQGMRAEAFF.

The chain links TRBV6-5 to TRBJ1-2; TRBD1 is a possible D gene (6 bases). Germline CDR1 is MNHEY and CDR2 is SVGAGI. The V end lost 6 bases, the J end lost 1 base, and 9 bases lay between the germline ends. This CDR3 is 13 amino acids long. CDR3 region: CASSQGINYGYTF. The CDR3 DNA reads TGTGCCAGCAGCCAGGGGATTAACTATGGCTACACCTTC.

This clone has only one observation. V gene TRBV19 combines with J gene TRBJ2-7; the D is unclear. Germline CDR1 is LNHDA and CDR2 is SQIVND (reference sequence). The CDR3 is 12 residues long. V lost 8 bases and J 4 bases, leaving 12 bases between the germline ends. The CDR3 region is CASSGNSYEQYF. CDR3 coding DNA: TGTGCCAGTTCAGGAAATTCTTACGAGCAGTACTTC. Based on the CDR3 plus reference TRBV19 and TRBJ2-7, the full variable domain is DGGITQSPKYLFRKEGQNVTLSCEQNLNHDAMYWYRQDPGQGLRLIYYSQIVNDFQKGDIAEGYSVSREKKESFPLTVTSAQKNPTAFYLCASSGNSYEQYFGPGTRLTVT.

The rearrangement links TRBV3-1 (or the pseudogene TRBV3-2) to TRBJ1-4; 7 positions agree with TRBD1. CDR3 size: 16 residues. Trimming cost V 0 bases and J 4 bases; bases outside gene matches: 5. CDR1 and CDR2 (germline): LGHDT, YNNKEL (reference sequence). Here the CDR3 DNA reads TGTGCCAGCAGCCAAGATGTGGGACAGTTTAATGAAAAACTGTTTTTT. It specifies CASSQDVGQFNEKLFF.

This chain joins TRBV19 and TRBJ2-1; D is unclear. The germline V gene has CDR1 LNHDA and CDR2 SQIVND (reference sequence). V lost 1 base and J lost 8, with 9 bases in between. The CDR3 sequence is 13 residues long. CDR3 bases: TGTGCCAGTAGTATAGGAGTGGCGGATGAGCAGTTCTTC. It is translated as CASSIGVADEQFF.

V usage is TRBV12-3 or TRBV12-4 and J usage is TRBJ2-3; D not certain. The V and J ends lost 2 bases and 4 bases respectively, with 4 bases between them. The CDR3 length is 12 residues. CDR3 bases: TGTGCCAGCAGTTTATCAGCAGATACGCAGTATTTT. It encodes CASSLSADTQYF.

On this clone: Mismatch with germline at one junction end may stem from a read error. The chain recombines TRBV7-9 with TRBJ2-5; TRBD2 agrees at 8 bases. Germline CDR1 and CDR2: SEHNR and FQNEAQ (reference sequence). The CDR3 spans 17 residues. CDR3 bases: TGTGCCAGCAGCGTAGCGGCCGGGCGGGGGGAACGAGAGACCCAGTACTTC. Amino acids: CASSVAAGRGERETQYF.

About this clone: The same CDR3 arises from other DNA sequences in this sample as well. The chain carries TRBV7-2 and TRBJ2-5, with 11 bases lining up with TRBD2. V shed 5 bases, J shed 4 bases, and the junction held 3 bases outside the gene matches. Per the germline V gene, CDR1 is SGHTA and CDR2 is FQGNSA. The CDR3 is 14 residues long. CDR3 coding DNA: TGTGCCAGCAGCCGTAGCGGGAGGGGAGAGACCCAGTACTTC. This encodes CASSRSGRGETQYF.

This chain joins TRBV20-1 and TRBJ2-3; TRBD2 matches at 8 bases. The CDR3 sequence is 16 residues long. Unmatched junction bases numbered 10, after V lost 3 bases and J lost 2 bases. The germline gives CDR1 DFQATT, CDR2 SNEGSKA (reference sequence). The CDR3 region has the DNA TGCAGTGCTAGTGGGGGGCGGGGGGCCTACACAGATACGCAGTATTTT. Amino acid sequence: CSASGGRGAYTDTQYF.

The chain uses TRBV11-2 and TRBJ2-5; the D gene is possibly TRBD2 (6 bases). The V gene's germline CDR1 is SGHAT and CDR2 FQNNGV. V lost 5 bases, J lost 5 bases, and 27 bases lay in between. The CDR3 totals 18 residues. This CDR3 is CASSGAGNYEEREETQYF. The CDR3 nucleotides read TGTGCCAGCAGCGGGGCGGGGAATTACGAGGAGAGGGAGGAGACCCAGTACTTC.

The CDR3 region is CASRVTSGAQNSPLHF. CDR3 DNA: TGTGCCAGCAGGGTCACCTCAGGGGCGCAGAATTCACCCCTCCACTTT. The rearrangement joins TRBV2 to TRBJ1-6, with D perhaps matching TRBD1 (6 bases). Germline V CDR1 and CDR2: SNHLY, FYNNEI. The CDR3 is 16 residues long. The V end lost 6 bases, the J end lost 7 bases, and 19 bases lay between the germline ends.

This clone was seen a few times. The chain joins TRBV9 to TRBJ1-6; 7 bases are shared with TRBD1. The CDR3 has 14 amino acids. Germline V lookup: CDR1 SGDLS, CDR2 YYNGEE. Trimming cost V 3 bases and J 10 bases; bases outside gene matches: 7. The chain's CDR3 is CASSDRQGHSPLHF. DNA for the CDR3: TGTGCCAGCAGCGACAGACAGGGTCACTCACCCCTCCACTTT.

V usage is TRBV28 and J usage is TRBJ2-1; maybe TRBD2 (7 bases). The V gene's germline CDR1 is MDHEN and CDR2 SYDVKM. This CDR3 comprises 14 residues. The V end was cut by 1 base, the J end by 12 bases, with 16 bases between. The CDR3 here is CASSLSRGARGQFF. Written as DNA, the CDR3 is TGTGCCAGCAGTTTATCTCGGGGGGCCCGGGGGCAGTTCTTC.

The chain combines TRBV14 with TRBJ2-7, with 9 bases aligning to TRBD1. The trim removed 4 bases at V and 3 bases at J, leaving 7 bases unmatched. This CDR3 is built from 15 residues. Germline CDR1 is SGHDN and CDR2 is FVKESK. CDR3 loop: CASSRGTGSFYEQYF. The CDR3 bases are TGTGCCAGCAGCCGGGGGACAGGGAGTTTCTACGAGCAGTACTTC.

The chain recombines TRBV27 with TRBJ2-3, with 9 bases fitting TRBD1. J gave up 1 base and V 6 bases, and 8 bases lay outside the gene matches. Germline V lookup: CDR1 MNHEY, CDR2 SMNVEV (reference sequence). This CDR3 has 16 amino acids. The CDR3 nucleotides read TGTGCCAGCAGAGACAGGGGGGCGTTGGGCACAGATACGCAGTATTTT. Translating gives CASRDRGALGTDTQYF.

The chain recombines TRBV11-2 with TRBJ2-1, with TRBD1 matching over 7 bases. CDR1 is SGHAT and CDR2 is FQNNGV in the germline V gene. This CDR3 has 16 residues. The ends lost 1 base at V and 0 bases at J; junction bases unmatched: 3. The CDR3 nucleotides are TGTGCCAGCAGCTTAGTCAGGGGGAGCTCCTACAATGAGCAGTTCTTC. This encodes CASSLVRGSSYNEQFF.

This chain links TRBV4-1 with TRBJ2-2; maybe TRBD1 (6 bases). Germline V gene sequence: CDR1 MGHRA, CDR2 YSYEKL. The CDR3 has 14 amino acids. Between the trimmed V and J ends, which lost 4 bases and 1 base, there was a span of 7 bases. The CDR3 region has the DNA TGCGCCAGCAGCCCGGACAGGAACACCGGGGAGCTGTTTTTT. Residues: CASSPDRNTGELFF.

J is TRBJ2-7 and V is TRBV3-1 (or the pseudogene TRBV3-2); possible D gene TRBD1, 6 bases. From germline, CDR1 is LGHDT and CDR2 YNNKEL (reference sequence). The CDR3 runs 13 residues. Trimming pared 2 bases from V and 8 bases from J, leaving 13 bases between. The DNA of the CDR3 is TGTGCCAGCAGCCAAAACCTTCGGGACAAGCAGTACTTC. The encoded protein is CASSQNLRDKQYF.

The chain combines TRBV5-4 with TRBJ2-7, with 11 positions matching TRBD2. From germline, CDR1 is SGHNT and CDR2 YYREEE (reference sequence). The CDR3 sequence is 16 residues long. The V gene end was trimmed by 2 bases and the J gene end by 2 bases; junction bases not matched to a gene: 6. The CDR3 region is CASSLTSGRSPYEQYF. The CDR3 nucleotides read TGTGCCAGCAGCTTAACTAGCGGGAGAAGCCCCTACGAGCAGTACTTC.

The J gene is TRBJ2-5, the V gene TRBV6-2 or TRBV6-3; unclear D gene. The germline CDR1 and CDR2 sequences are MNHEY and SVGEGT. Trimming stripped 4 bases from V and 1 base from J, with 7 bases between. The CDR3 has 13 residues. CDR3 in DNA: TGTGCCAGCAGTTTGAGAACCCAAGAGACCCAGTACTTC. Its translation is CASSLRTQETQYF.

The rearrangement joins TRBV5-1 to TRBJ2-1; D might be TRBD1 (5 bases). The length of the CDR3 is 14 residues. Trimming took 1 base from V and 8 from J, leaving 13 bases between them. The germline V gene has CDR1 SGHRS and CDR2 YFSETQ. The CDR3 sequence: CASSLSQGWDEQFF. CDR3 nucleotides: TGCGCCAGCAGCTTGAGCCAGGGATGGGATGAGCAGTTCTTC.

The DNA of the CDR3 is TGCGCCAGCAGCCAAAATTCCCCCGGGACAGCGAACACCGGGGAGCTGTTTTTT. Protein sequence: CASSQNSPGTANTGELFF. The chain has TRBV4-1 and TRBJ2-2; 7 nucleotides align to TRBD1. The CDR3 is 18 residues long. The J segment lost 0 bases and the V segment lost 2 bases, leaving 9 bases of the junction unmatched. Germline CDR1 MGHRA, CDR2 YSYEKL.

The chain employs TRBV10-2 and TRBJ2-3; TRBD1 is a possible D gene (5 bases). The CDR3 consists of 14 residues. Trimming shortened V by 2 bases and J by 1 base, and 7 bases separated the two germline ends. CDR1 WSHSY and CDR2 SAAADI come from the germline V gene. In DNA, the CDR3 is TGCGCCAGCAGTGAGGGGGCCCGCACAGATACGCAGTATTTT. The encoded protein is CASSEGARTDTQYF.